This is a list of T cell receptor beta chains from one sample in a study of response to subunit inactivated influenza vaccine. From the RT-PCR reads, TCRdb called clonotypes with MiXCR, one entry per CDR3 protein. This sample has approximately 300,000 distinct CDR3 sequences, with 22% found just once. This sample comprised PBMCs from blood, obtained about 19 months after vaccination. Receptor source: a man aged 50-75 years who received an inactivated influenza vaccine. Each CDR3 is given with its conserved first and last residue. Each record gives: clone size, J gene, V gene, CDR3 protein. The size of a clone is reported for some rows only, either as once, few or many, or as a class for expanded clones.

>few|TRBJ1-5|TRBV24-1
CATSDPNSNQPQHF
>-|TRBJ2-1|TRBV6-1
CASTSFGGRNEQFF
>few|TRBJ2-3|TRBV6-1
CASRHRGAGYTQYF
>few|TRBJ1-6|TRBV27
CASSERRNSPLHF
>few|TRBJ1-1|TRBV20-1
CSAYRGLGTEAFF
>few|TRBJ2-7|TRBV5-1
CASSPSTSGSFRGYEQYF
>-|TRBJ2-5|TRBV10-3
CAIAGTHQETQYF
>-|TRBJ2-5|TRBV12-3/TRBV12-4
CASSPRDFQETQYF
>-|TRBJ2-1|TRBV4-1
CASSPRRGAQWDEQFF
>-|TRBJ2-2|TRBV10-3
CAIRPGATGELFF
>-|TRBJ2-5|TRBV29-1
CSGNRGPGETQYF
>-|TRBJ2-7|TRBV7-9
CASSFPTGISYEQYF
>many|TRBJ1-2|TRBV30
CAWSVRAGANYGYTF
>-|TRBJ1-1|TRBV28
CASISSGRHTEAFF
>few|TRBJ1-1|TRBV20-1
CSARGQAPNTEAFF
>few|TRBJ1-5|TRBV20-1
CSANNKDSNQPQHF
>few|TRBJ1-4|TRBV7-6
CASSPWDRADEKLFF
>many|TRBJ1-3|TRBV5-4
CASSSRSSQGPGNTIYF
>-|TRBJ1-4|TRBV28
CASSLNGPSTNEKLFF
>-|TRBJ2-3|TRBV21-1
CASSQDRGVPPDTQYF
>-|TRBJ1-1|TRBV10-3
CAISEGRDSEAFF
>few|TRBJ1-5|TRBV6-5
CASSSIGGRNQPQHF
>few|TRBJ2-1|TRBV20-1
CSASRGGQGAFEQFF
>few|TRBJ1-1|TRBV28
CASSLGDRVLTEAFF
>many|TRBJ1-4|TRBV10-3
CAISDGQDNEKLFF
>-|TRBJ2-3|TRBV5-1
CASSRQGHTDTQYF
>few|TRBJ2-7|TRBV4-1
CASSSPGTRDDEQYF
>few|TRBJ2-4|TRBV7-9
CASSLAGTGGKNIQYF
>few|TRBJ1-1|TRBV5-1
CASSLALQNTEAFF
>few|TRBJ2-3|TRBV20-1
CSANSAGSTDTQYF
>few|TRBJ1-1|TRBV5-6
CASSSRGPLNTEAFF
>few|TRBJ2-3|TRBV20-1
CSAADRAGADTQYF
>-|TRBJ2-3|TRBV5-1
CASTSSGGIADTQYF
>few|TRBJ2-6|TRBV4-1
CASSQGRQEWANVLTF
>-|TRBJ2-5|TRBV14
CASSPRRGLETQYF